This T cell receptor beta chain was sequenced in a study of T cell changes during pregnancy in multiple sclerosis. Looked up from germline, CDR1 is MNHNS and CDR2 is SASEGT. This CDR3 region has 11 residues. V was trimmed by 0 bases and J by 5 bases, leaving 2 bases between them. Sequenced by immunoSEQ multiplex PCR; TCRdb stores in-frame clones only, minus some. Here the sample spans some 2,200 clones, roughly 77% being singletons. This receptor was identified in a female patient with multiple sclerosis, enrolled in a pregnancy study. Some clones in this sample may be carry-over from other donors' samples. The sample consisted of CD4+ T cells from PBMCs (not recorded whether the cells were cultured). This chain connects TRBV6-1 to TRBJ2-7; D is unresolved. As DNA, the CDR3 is TGTGCCAGCAGTGAAGCGCACGAGCAGTACTTC. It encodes CASSEAHEQYF.